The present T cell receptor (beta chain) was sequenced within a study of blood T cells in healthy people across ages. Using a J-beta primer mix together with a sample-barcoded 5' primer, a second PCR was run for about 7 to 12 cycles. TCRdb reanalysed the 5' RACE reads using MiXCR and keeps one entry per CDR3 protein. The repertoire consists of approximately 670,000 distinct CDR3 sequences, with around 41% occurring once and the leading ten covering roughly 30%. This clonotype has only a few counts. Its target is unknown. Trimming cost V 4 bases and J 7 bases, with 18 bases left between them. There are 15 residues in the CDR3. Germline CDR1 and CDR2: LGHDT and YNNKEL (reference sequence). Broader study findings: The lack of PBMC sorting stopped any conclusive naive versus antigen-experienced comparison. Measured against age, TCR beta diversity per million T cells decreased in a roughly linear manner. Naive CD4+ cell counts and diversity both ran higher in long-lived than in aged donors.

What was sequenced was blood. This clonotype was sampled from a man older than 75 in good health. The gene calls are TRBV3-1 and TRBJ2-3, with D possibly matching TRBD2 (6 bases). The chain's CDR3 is CASSPSPGLGNTQYF. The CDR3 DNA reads TGTGCCAGCAGCCCGTCTCCGGGACTTGGGAATACGCAGTATTTT.